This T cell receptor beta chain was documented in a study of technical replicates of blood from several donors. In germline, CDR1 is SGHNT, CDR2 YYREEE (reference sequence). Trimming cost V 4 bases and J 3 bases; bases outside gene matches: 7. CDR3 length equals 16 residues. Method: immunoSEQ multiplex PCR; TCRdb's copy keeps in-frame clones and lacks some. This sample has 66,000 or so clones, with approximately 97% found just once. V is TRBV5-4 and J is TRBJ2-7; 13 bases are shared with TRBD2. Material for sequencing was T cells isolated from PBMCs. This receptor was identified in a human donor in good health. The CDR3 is CASSPGTSGTIYEQYF. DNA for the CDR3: TGTGCCAGCAGCCCCGGGACTAGCGGGACCATCTACGAGCAGTACTTC.